The clone carrying this T cell receptor (beta chain) came up a few times. Germline V gene lookup returns CDR1 SGHTA and CDR2 FQGNSA. The V segment lost 5 bases and the J segment 6 bases; nucleotides outside the gene matches: 8. The CDR3 spans 15 residues. The data are from a study of T-cell memory formation after mild COVID-19. TCRdb re-derived calls from the 5' RACE reads in MiXCR, one entry per CDR3 protein. The top ten hold around 12% of the sample, which has hundreds of thousands of distinct CDR3 sequences, about a sixth seen once. The receptor comes from an adult woman who had mild COVID-19 (a few samples of this study predate the infection). Cell type and time point are not known. Sequencing used PBMCs or a T cell subset sorted from them (not recorded which). The gene calls are TRBV7-2 and TRBJ1-2, with 11 nucleotides matching TRBD1. The CDR3 nucleotides are TGTGCCAGCAGCCCCCCGGACAGGGGGCGGGATGGCTACACCTTC. Translating it yields CASSPPDRGRDGYTF.